One sample yielded the 9 T cell receptor beta chains listed below, sequenced in a study of post-analysis software for immune sequencing data. For these TCRs, the target antigens are not known. Sequencing libraries made from TCR beta cDNA carried unique molecular identifiers. TCRdb re-analysed the PCR reads in MiXCR, keeping a single row per CDR3 protein. This table holds about 540,000 distinct CDR3 sequences, less than 40% found once. Points from the study as a whole: The study found TRBV5-6, TRBV5-1 and TRBV20-1 among several TRBV segments more frequent in patients than controls.

What was sequenced was blood. The receptor set was obtained from a girl between 2 and 17 years old with multiple sclerosis.

The sample holds a few counts of this clonotype. The rearrangement joins TRBV3-1 to TRBJ2-7, with 7 bases that match TRBD2. The V gene's germline CDR1 is LGHDT and CDR2 YNNKEL (reference sequence). Trimming removed 0 bases from V and 1 base from J; junction bases left unmatched: 0. The CDR3 totals 14 residues. The CDR3 DNA reads as TGTGCCAGCAGCCAAGAGGGGGGGTCCTACGAGCAGTACTTC. As protein: CASSQEGGSYEQYF.

This clonotype was picked up a small number of times. The rearrangement links TRBV18 to TRBJ1-6; TRBD1 aligns across 9 bases. The germline CDR1 and CDR2 sequences are KGHSH and LQKENI. The CDR3 consists of 17 residues. The V segment lost 1 base and the J segment 10 bases; nucleotides outside the gene matches: 11. For the CDR3, the DNA is TGTGCCAGCTCACCACTACCGGGACAGGGTTTTCAATCACCCCTCCACTTT. It specifies CASSPLPGQGFQSPLHF.

V and J are TRBV5-1 and TRBJ1-4; possible D gene TRBD1, 6 bases. CDR1 is SGHRS, CDR2 YFSETQ, per germline. CDR3 length equals 15 residues. V lost 3 bases, J lost 3 bases, and 12 bases lay in between. CDR3 residues: CASSSSGAANEKLFF. The CDR3 DNA sequence: TGCGCCAGCAGCTCCTCAGGGGCGGCTAATGAAAAACTGTTTTTT.

This sequence joins TRBV7-2 and TRBJ2-7; 8 nucleotides agree with TRBD1. The CDR3 is 14 residues long. V lost 6 bases to trimming and J lost 3 bases; unmatched junction nucleotides: 7. The germline gives CDR1 SGHTA, CDR2 FQGNSA. Here the CDR3 DNA reads TGTGCCAGCAGTATCAGGGGGCTTAACTACGAGCAGTACTTC. Amino acids: CASSIRGLNYEQYF.

V gene TRBV7-2 combines with J gene TRBJ1-5; D unresolved. Germline assignment: CDR1 SGHTA and CDR2 FQGNSA. The CDR3 contains 13 residues. The ends were cut back, 5 bases at V and 7 bases at J, with 12 bases in the middle. This CDR3 reads CASSKRSRQPQHF. CDR3 coding DNA: TGTGCCAGCAGCAAGAGGTCGCGGCAGCCCCAGCATTTT. The full variable domain, with the rest looked up from reference TRBV7-2 and TRBJ1-5, is GAGVSQSPSNKVTEKGKDVELRCDPISGHTALYWYRQSLGQGLEFLIYFQGNSAPDKSGLPSDRFSAERTGGSVSTLTIQRTQQEDSAVYLCASSKRSRQPQHFGDGTRLSIL.

The V call is TRBV9, the J call TRBJ2-1, with 12 nucleotides matching TRBD2. The CDR3 loop spans 16 amino acids. Germline lookup yields CDR1 SGDLS and CDR2 YYNGEE. With V trimmed by 4 bases and J by 5 bases, 7 bases remained unmatched. The CDR3 nucleotides are TGTGCCAGCAGCCCGACAGGACTAGCGGGGAACAATGAGCAGTTCTTC. Translating gives CASSPTGLAGNNEQFF.

This clonotype has only one observation. The chain combines TRBV4-1 with TRBJ2-7; D perhaps matches TRBD2 (6 bases). V was cut by 3 bases and J by 0 bases, with 12 bases left in between. This CDR3 contains 15 residues. CDR1 is MGHRA and CDR2 is YSYEKL in the germline V gene. The CDR3 is CASSHGTVYSYEQYF. CDR3 nucleotides: TGCGCCAGCAGCCACGGGACTGTCTACTCCTACGAGCAGTACTTC.

CDR3 in amino acids: CASSLGTGRSDTQYF. DNA of the CDR3: TGCGCCAGCAGCTTGGGGACAGGAAGATCAGATACGCAGTATTTT. The V gene is TRBV5-1, the J gene TRBJ2-3; 7 bases map to TRBD1. CDR1 SGHRS and CDR2 YFSETQ come from the germline V gene. This CDR3 contains 15 residues. Trimming cost V 0 bases and J 4 bases; bases outside gene matches: 5.

A few counts support this clonotype. The J gene is TRBJ1-4, the V gene TRBV7-9; D unclear. This CDR3 is built from 15 residues. The V and J ends lost 1 base and 4 bases respectively, with 10 bases between them. Germline loops: CDR1 SEHNR, CDR2 FQNEAQ (reference sequence). CDR3: CASSLDSVGNEKLFF. The CDR3 DNA sequence: TGTGCCAGCAGCTTAGACAGCGTCGGTAATGAAAAACTGTTTTTT.